This TCR beta chain derives from a study of blood T cell repertoires in COVID-19. In the study overall: Sites across the United States, Italy and Spain contributed samples from acute and convalescent COVID-19.

Repertoires were generated with immunoSEQ multiplex PCR, while TCRdb's copy carries only in-frame clones and drops some. The data show hundreds of thousands of clones, 83% seen once. Specimen: peripheral blood. The TCR comes from a woman aged 25-40 years with COVID-19, enrolled during active disease.

The CDR3 region is CASSDGTSYEQYF. CDR3 DNA sequence: TGTGCCAGCAGCGACGGGACTTCCTACGAGCAGTACTTC. This chain connects TRBV9 to TRBJ2-7, with TRBD2 as a possible D gene (6 bases). V lost 3 bases, J lost 1 base, and 8 bases lay in between. Per the germline V gene, CDR1 is SGDLS and CDR2 is YYNGEE. The length of the CDR3 is 13 residues.